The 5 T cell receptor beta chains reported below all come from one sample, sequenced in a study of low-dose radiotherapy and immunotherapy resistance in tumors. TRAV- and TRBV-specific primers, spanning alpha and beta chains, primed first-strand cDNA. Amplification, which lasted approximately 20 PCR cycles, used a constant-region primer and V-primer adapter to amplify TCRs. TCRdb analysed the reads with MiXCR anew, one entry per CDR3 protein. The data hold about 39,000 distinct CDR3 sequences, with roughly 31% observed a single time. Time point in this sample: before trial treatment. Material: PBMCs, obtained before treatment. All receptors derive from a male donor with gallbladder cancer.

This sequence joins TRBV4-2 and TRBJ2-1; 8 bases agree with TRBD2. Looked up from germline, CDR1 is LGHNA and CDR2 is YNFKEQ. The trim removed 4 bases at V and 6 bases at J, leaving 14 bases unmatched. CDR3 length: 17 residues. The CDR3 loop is CASSPVVAGGLSNEQFF. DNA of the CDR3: TGTGCCAGCAGCCCAGTGGTGGCGGGGGGTCTGAGCAATGAGCAGTTCTTC.

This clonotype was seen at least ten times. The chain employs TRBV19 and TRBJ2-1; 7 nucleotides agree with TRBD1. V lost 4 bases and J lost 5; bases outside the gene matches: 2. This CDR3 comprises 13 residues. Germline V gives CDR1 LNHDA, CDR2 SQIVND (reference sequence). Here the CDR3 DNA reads TGTGCCAGTAGTACGACAGGGAACAATGAGCAGTTCTTC. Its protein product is CASSTTGNNEQFF.

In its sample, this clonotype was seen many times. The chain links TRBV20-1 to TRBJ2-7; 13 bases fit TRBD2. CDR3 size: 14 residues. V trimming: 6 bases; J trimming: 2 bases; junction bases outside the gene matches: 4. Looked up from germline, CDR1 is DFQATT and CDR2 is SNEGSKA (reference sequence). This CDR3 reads CSAPGTSGAYEQYF. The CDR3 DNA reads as TGCAGTGCCCCCGGGACTAGCGGGGCCTACGAGCAGTACTTC.

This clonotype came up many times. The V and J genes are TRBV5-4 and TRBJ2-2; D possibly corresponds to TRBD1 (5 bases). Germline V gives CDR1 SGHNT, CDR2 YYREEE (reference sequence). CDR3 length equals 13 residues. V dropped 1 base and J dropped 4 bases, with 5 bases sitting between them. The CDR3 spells CASSLTGTGELFF. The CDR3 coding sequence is TGTGCCAGCAGCTTGACAGGCACCGGGGAGCTGTTTTTT.

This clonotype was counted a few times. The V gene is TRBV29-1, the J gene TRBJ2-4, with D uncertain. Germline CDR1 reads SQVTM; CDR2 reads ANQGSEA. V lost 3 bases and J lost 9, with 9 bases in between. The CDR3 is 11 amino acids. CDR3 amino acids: CSVDYVGIQYF. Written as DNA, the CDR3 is TGCAGCGTTGACTATGTGGGCATTCAGTACTTC.